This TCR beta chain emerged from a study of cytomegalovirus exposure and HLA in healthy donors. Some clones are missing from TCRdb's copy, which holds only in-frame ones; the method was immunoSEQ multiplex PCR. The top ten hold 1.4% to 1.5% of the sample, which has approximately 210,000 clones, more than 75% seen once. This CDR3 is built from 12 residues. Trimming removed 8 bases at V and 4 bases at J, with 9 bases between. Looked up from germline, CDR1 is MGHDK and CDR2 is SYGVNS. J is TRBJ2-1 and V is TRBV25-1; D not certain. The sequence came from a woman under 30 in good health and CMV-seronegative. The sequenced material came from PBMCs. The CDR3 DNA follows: TGTGCCAGCTCGCCCAGATACAATGAGCAGTTCTTC. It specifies CASSPRYNEQFF.